A single sample is the source of the 5 T cell receptor beta chains below, sequenced in a study of CD8 T cells in ankylosing spondylitis. Using its own MiXCR run on the 5' RACE reads, TCRdb lists one record per CDR3 protein. Seen here are some 39,000 distinct CDR3 sequences, over 10% observed once, and the top ten hold 32%. Specimen: synovial fluid, either unsorted or a sorted T cell fraction (not recorded which). The receptors originated from a male donor with ankylosing spondylitis.

This clonotype was found a few times. The chain recombines TRBV7-6 with TRBJ1-1, with a weak D call TRBD1 (6 bases). Germline CDR1 SGHVS, CDR2 FNYEAQ. Trimming took off 4 bases at V and 3 bases at J, with 21 bases between the two ends. There are 17 residues in the CDR3. In DNA form, the CDR3 reads TGTGCCAGCAGCTCCGGGGCGGAGGGGGGCAAGTACACTGAAGCTTTCTTT. It yields the protein CASSSGAEGGKYTEAFF.

The chain is built from TRBV7-9 and TRBJ1-1; D is possibly TRBD1 (6 bases). The CDR3 contains 12 residues. Germline CDR1 and CDR2: SEHNR and FQNEAQ (reference sequence). Trimming left V 10 bases short and J 4 bases short, with 13 bases between. The CDR3 loop is CAKGEFGTEAFF. Written as DNA, the CDR3 is TGTGCCAAGGGGGAATTCGGCACTGAAGCTTTCTTT.

This clonotype turned up a few times. The V and J genes are TRBV30 and TRBJ2-7; D gene ambiguous. Germline V lookup: CDR1 GTSNPN, CDR2 SVGIG (reference sequence). Trimming removed 3 bases at V and 3 bases at J, with 6 bases between. This CDR3 has 11 residues. CDR3 in amino acids: CAWSLLYEQYF. CDR3 coding DNA: TGTGCCTGGAGCCTCCTCTACGAGCAGTACTTC. The variable domain in full, with the rest retrieved from reference TRBV30 and TRBJ2-7, is SQTIHQWPATLVQPVGSPLSLECTVEGTSNPNLYWYRQAAGRGLQLLFYSVGIGQISSEVPQNLSASRPQDRQFILSSKKLLLSDSGFYLCAWSLLYEQYFGPGTRLTVT.

The chain recombines TRBV20-1 with TRBJ1-6; TRBD1 aligns across 7 bases. V lost 2 bases and J lost 11; bases outside the gene matches: 15. Germline-derived CDR1 and CDR2 are DFQATT and SNEGSKA (reference sequence). The CDR3 consists of 16 residues. The CDR3 loop reads CSARLSYRGQGTPLHF. The CDR3 bases are TGCAGTGCTAGACTTTCCTACAGGGGCCAGGGGACACCCCTCCACTTT.

There are a few counts of this clonotype. The chain combines TRBV4-3 with TRBJ2-5; 7 bases fit TRBD1. From germline, CDR1 is LGHNA and CDR2 YSLEER. This CDR3 has 20 amino acids. V was pared by 1 base and J by 3 bases, with 20 bases of the junction left unmatched. CDR3 in DNA: TGCGCCAGCAGCCAAGGGATGCGACCCCATCGGGACAGACAAAAAGAGACCCAGTACTTC. Translation gives CASSQGMRPHRDRQKETQYF.